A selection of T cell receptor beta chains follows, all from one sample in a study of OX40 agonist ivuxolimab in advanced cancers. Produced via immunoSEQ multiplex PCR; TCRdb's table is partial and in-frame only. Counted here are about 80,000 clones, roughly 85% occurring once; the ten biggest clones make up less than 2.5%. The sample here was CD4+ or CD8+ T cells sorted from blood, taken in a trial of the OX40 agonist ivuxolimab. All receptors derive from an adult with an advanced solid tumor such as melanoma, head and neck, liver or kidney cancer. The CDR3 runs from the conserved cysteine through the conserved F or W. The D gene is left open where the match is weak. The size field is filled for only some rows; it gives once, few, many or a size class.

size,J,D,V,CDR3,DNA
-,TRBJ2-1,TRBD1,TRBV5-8,CASSKGQGDEQFF,TGTGCCAGCAGCAAGGGACAGGGCGATGAGCAGTTCTTC
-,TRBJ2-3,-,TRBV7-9,CASSLANLDTQYF,TGTGCCAGCAGCTTAGCCAATCTCGATACGCAGTATTTT
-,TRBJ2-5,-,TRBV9,CASSVSHSQETQYF,TGTGCCAGCAGCGTAAGTCACAGCCAAGAGACCCAGTACTTC
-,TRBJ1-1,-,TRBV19,CASRGVTEAFF,TGTGCCAGTAGAGGGGTAACTGAAGCTTTCTTT
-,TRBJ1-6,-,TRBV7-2,CASSSRVSSYNSPLHF,TGTGCCAGCAGCTCCCGGGTCAGCTCCTATAATTCACCCCTCCACTTT
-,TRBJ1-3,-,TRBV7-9,CASSAWTGRNTIYF,TGTGCCAGCAGCGCCTGGACGGGGAGAAACACCATATATTTT
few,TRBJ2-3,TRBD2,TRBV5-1,CASSLIRGLATDTQYF,TGCGCCAGCAGCCTAATCCGGGGACTAGCGACAGATACGCAGTATTTT
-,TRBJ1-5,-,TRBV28,CASKETSNQPQHF,TGTGCCAGCAAGGAAACAAGCAATCAGCCCCAGCATTTT
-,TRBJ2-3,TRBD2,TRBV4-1,CASRVVGGTDTQYF,TGCGCCAGCAGGGTGGTGGGGGGGACAGATACGCAGTATTTT
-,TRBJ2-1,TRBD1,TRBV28,CASSGDRGQLNEQFF,TGTGCCAGCAGTGGGGACAGGGGGCAACTCAATGAGCAGTTCTTC
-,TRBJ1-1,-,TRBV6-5,CASSLFRNTEAFF,TGTGCCAGCAGTTTATTCAGAAACACTGAAGCTTTCTTT
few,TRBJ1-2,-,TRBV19,CASRQQTNYGYTF,TGTGCCAGTAGACAACAGACTAACTATGGCTACACCTTC
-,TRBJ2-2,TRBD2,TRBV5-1,CASSASGDTGELFF,TGCGCCAGCAGCGCTAGCGGGGACACCGGGGAGCTGTTTTTT
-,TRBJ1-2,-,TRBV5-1,CASSPGGSNGYTF,TGCGCCAGCAGCCCGGGGGGCAGCAATGGCTACACCTTC
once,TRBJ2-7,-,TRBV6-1,CASSAQERRGGEQYF,TGTGCCAGCAGCGCCCAGGAACGAAGAGGGGGCGAGCAGTACTTC
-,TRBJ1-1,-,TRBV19,CASTMGREPMNTEAFF,TGTGCCAGTACCATGGGCAGGGAGCCGATGAACACTGAAGCTTTCTTT
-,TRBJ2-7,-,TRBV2,CASSVLDYEQYF,TGTGCCAGCAGCGTACTCGACTACGAGCAGTACTTC
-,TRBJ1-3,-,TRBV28,CASSLFASWKVSGNTIYF,TGTGCCAGCAGTTTATTCGCTAGTTGGAAAGTCTCTGGAAACACCATATATTTT
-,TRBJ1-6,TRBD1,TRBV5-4,CASSSDRESYNSPLHF,TGTGCCAGCAGCTCCGACAGGGAGTCCTATAATTCACCCCTCCACTTT
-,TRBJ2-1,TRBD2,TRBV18,CASSPLAGGYNEQFF,TGTGCCAGCTCACCCCTAGCGGGAGGCTACAATGAGCAGTTCTTC
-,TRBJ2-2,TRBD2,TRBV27,CASSLGLAGAGELFF,TGTGCCAGCAGTTTAGGGCTAGCGGGAGCCGGGGAGCTGTTTTTT
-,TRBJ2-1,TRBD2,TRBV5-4,CASSLELAGGNEQFF,TGTGCCAGCAGCTTGGAACTAGCGGGAGGGAATGAGCAGTTCTTC
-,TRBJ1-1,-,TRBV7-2,CASSLNRFEAFF,TGTGCCAGCAGCTTGAACCGTTTTGAAGCTTTCTTT
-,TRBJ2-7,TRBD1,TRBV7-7,CASSLRTGAPRPRFHEQYF,TGTGCCAGCAGCCTGCGGACAGGGGCCCCACGGCCTCGTTTCCACGAGCAGTACTTC
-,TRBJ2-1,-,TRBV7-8,CASSRTDRSYNEQFF,TGTGCCAGCAGTCGGACAGACCGCTCCTACAATGAGCAGTTCTTC
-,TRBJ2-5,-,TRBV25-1,CASSERVAQETQYF,TGTGCCAGCAGTGAACGGGTCGCCCAAGAGACCCAGTACTTC
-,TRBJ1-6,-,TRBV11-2,CASSLEAGQSPLHF,TGTGCCAGCAGCTTAGAGGCAGGACAGTCACCCCTCCACTTT
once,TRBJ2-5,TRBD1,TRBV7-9,CASTSDIRGLETQYF,TGTGCCAGCACCTCTGACATCAGGGGGTTGGAGACCCAGTACTTC
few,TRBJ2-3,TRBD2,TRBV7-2,CASSLGERGLTDTQYF,TGTGCCAGCAGCTTAGGTGAGCGGGGACTCACAGATACGCAGTATTTT
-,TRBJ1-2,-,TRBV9,CASIGPEGYTF,TGTGCCAGCATCGGGCCGGAGGGCTACACCTTC
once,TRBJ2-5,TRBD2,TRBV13,CASSLLATSPQETQYF,TGTGCCAGCAGCTTACTGGCGACTAGCCCGCAAGAGACCCAGTACTTC
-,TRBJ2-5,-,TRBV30,CAWLGAETQYF,TGTGCCTGGCTGGGTGCGGAGACCCAGTACTTC
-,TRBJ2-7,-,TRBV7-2,CASSGGRDTRYEQYF,TGTGCCAGCAGCGGGGGGCGGGACACCCGCTACGAGCAGTACTTC
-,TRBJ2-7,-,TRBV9,CASSALLVRETYSYEQYF,TGTGCCAGCAGCGCATTACTCGTCCGGGAGACCTACTCCTACGAGCAGTACTTC
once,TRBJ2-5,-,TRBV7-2,CASSPPGGETQYF,TGTGCCAGCAGCCCGCCCGGGGGAGAGACCCAGTACTTC
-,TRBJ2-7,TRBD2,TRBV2,CASLGGGLSYEQYF,TGTGCCTCCCTGGGGGGAGGGCTTTCCTACGAGCAGTACTTC
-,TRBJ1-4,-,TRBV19,CASSPPDIREKLFF,TGTGCCAGTAGTCCACCGGACATTCGGGAAAAACTGTTTTTT
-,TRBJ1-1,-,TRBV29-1,CSVLVNTEAFF,TGCAGCGTTTTGGTAAACACTGAAGCTTTCTTT
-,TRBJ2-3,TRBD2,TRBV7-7,CASSLRFPRAGGPGDTQYF,TGTGCCAGCAGCTTAAGGTTTCCTAGAGCGGGAGGGCCAGGAGATACGCAGTATTTT
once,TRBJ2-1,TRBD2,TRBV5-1,CASSLTVASGLGEQFF,TGCGCCAGCAGCTTGACCGTCGCTAGCGGGCTTGGGGAGCAGTTCTTC
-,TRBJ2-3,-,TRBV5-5,CASSPSDRTDTQYF,TGTGCCAGCAGCCCCTCCGACAGGACAGATACGCAGTATTTT
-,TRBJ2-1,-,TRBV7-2,CASSLAGSSYNEQFF,TGTGCCAGCAGCTTAGCGGGAAGCTCCTACAATGAGCAGTTCTTC
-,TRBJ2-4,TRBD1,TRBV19,CASSIDLLGQGAKIAKNIQYF,TGTGCCAGTAGTATAGATCTATTGGGACAGGGGGCAAAGATAGCCAAAAACATTCAGTACTTC
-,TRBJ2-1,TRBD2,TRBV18,CASSPLGGVAEQFF,TGTGCCAGCTCACCACTTGGGGGGGTGGCTGAGCAGTTCTTC
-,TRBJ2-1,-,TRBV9,CASSPQEGTPFSYNEQFF,TGTGCCAGCAGCCCGCAGGAGGGAACCCCTTTCTCCTACAATGAGCAGTTCTTC
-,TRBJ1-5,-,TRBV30,CAWREYGGGQPQHF,TGTGCCTGGAGAGAGTATGGGGGAGGACAGCCCCAGCATTTT
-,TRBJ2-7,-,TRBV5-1,CASSLGGGPYEQYF,TGCGCCAGCAGCTTGGGCGGGGGCCCCTACGAGCAGTACTTC
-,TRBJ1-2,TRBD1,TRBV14,CASSRQIPQGAINYGYTF,TGTGCCAGCAGCCGACAAATACCGCAGGGGGCCATCAACTATGGCTACACCTTC
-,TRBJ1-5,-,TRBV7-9,CASSLRDQPQHF,TGTGCCAGCAGCTTAAGGGATCAGCCCCAGCATTTT
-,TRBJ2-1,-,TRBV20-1,CSAQDLNEQFF,TGCAGTGCTCAGGACCTGAATGAGCAGTTCTTC
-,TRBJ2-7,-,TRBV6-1,CASSAGTYNEQYF,TGTGCCAGCAGTGCCGGGACTTATAACGAGCAGTACTTC
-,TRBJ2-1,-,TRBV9,CASSVGTPNEQFF,TGTGCCAGCAGCGTTGGGACACCTAATGAGCAGTTCTTC